The present entry profiles one T cell receptor (beta chain) with its context. Data came from immunoSEQ multiplex PCR; TCRdb stores just in-frame clones and leaves some out. The repertoire includes about 100,000 clones, 80% to 90% of them detected once, and around 3.9% sits in the top ten. In Seattle, patients joined the study during active infection and were tracked longitudinally. The sample comes from a study of blood T cell repertoires in COVID-19. Study as a whole: COVID-19 samples, acute and convalescent, were from the United States, Italy and Spain. Nucleic acid was either cDNA or gDNA, and it came from T cells, B-cell-depleted T cells, or PBMCs.

Trimming pared 4 bases from V and 0 bases from J, leaving 12 bases between. CDR1 is LGHNA, CDR2 YNFKEQ, per germline. The CDR3 totals 16 residues. Sequenced: peripheral blood. The sequence derives from a human donor with COVID-19, enrolled during active disease. The donor label of this sample is uncertain. V is TRBV4-2 and J is TRBJ2-2, with a weak D call TRBD1 (6 bases). The CDR3 here is CASSPDSLANTGELFF. CDR3 nucleotide sequence: TGTGCCAGCAGCCCGGACAGCCTGGCGAACACCGGGGAGCTGTTTTTT.